This TCR beta chain stems from a study of spatial heterogeneity in lung cancer. In the study overall: Counts of TCR transcripts in tumor regions correlated strongly with a T cell module score (derived from matched bulk RNA-seq).

All TCR cDNA molecules were individually tagged with a unique molecular identifier. TCRdb re-called the 5' RACE reads with MiXCR, one entry per CDR3 protein. The table has about 14,000 distinct CDR3 sequences, about 4.8% seen once. Study-wide findings and caveats: Tumoral mutation counts were tracked by counts of expanded intratumoral alpha and beta TCRs.

Time point in this sample: sample taken at primary tumor resection. Untreated early-stage non-small cell lung cancer patients, 65 to 90 in total, were the donors. The sequenced material consisted of unsorted whole RNA from tumor, nontumor lung or frozen PBMC. V lost 3 bases to trimming and J lost 0 bases, with 8 bases between them. The CDR3 contains 14 residues. CDR1 is SGHRS, CDR2 YFSETQ, per germline. This clonotype was found many times. Its specificity is unknown. This chain connects TRBV5-1 to TRBJ2-3; tentatively, D is TRBD1 (6 bases). This clonotype was obtained from a female donor with early-stage non-small cell lung cancer. The input for sequencing was lung tumor tissue, taken at surgery. The CDR3 reads CASSSGQSTDTQYF. CDR3 nucleotides: TGCGCCAGCAGCTCAGGACAGAGCACAGATACGCAGTATTTT.